This record concerns one T cell receptor beta chain sequence. Its antigen is not known. This sample is drawn from a study of identical twins. Study results and caveats: An excess of low generation probability was shown by twin-shared out-of-frame alpha sequences. In monozygotic twins, models underestimated the sharing of out-of-frame TCR alpha.

Trimming stripped 3 bases from V and 0 bases from J, with 14 bases between. The CDR3 loop spans 16 amino acids. Per the germline V gene, CDR1 is LGHDT and CDR2 is YNNKEL (reference sequence). One entry per CDR3 protein, called by TCRdb with MiXCR from the 5' RACE reads. The data contain 200,000 to 250,000 distinct CDR3 sequences, approximately 7% of them seen just once; the ten biggest clones take up more than 3%. These same data were also listed under a study on yellow fever vaccine responses in identical twins.

The sample comprised memory (CD45RO+) T cells sorted from blood. The source is a woman aged 18-30 years in good health. This sequence joins TRBV3-1 and TRBJ1-1, with D unclear. The CDR3 nucleotides are TGTGCCAGCAGCCATAGTGCCGGACCCTTGAACACTGAAGCTTTCTTT. Amino acids: CASSHSAGPLNTEAFF.